The 12 T cell receptor beta chains below were found in one sample sequenced in a study. TCRdb itself ran the 5' RACE reads through MiXCR, one entry per CDR3 protein. The sample contains about 47,000 distinct CDR3 sequences, 25% to 30% of which appear only once. Material: naive CD4+ T cells sorted from blood. The subset denotes: naive CD4+ T cells, CD4+CD45RA+CD25-. These receptor sequences come from a female donor with breast cancer.

A note on this clonotype: The junction differs from germline at one of its ends, possibly a read error. The genes are TRBV7-7 and TRBJ2-7; TRBD1 matches 9 bases. This CDR3 has 13 residues. CDR1 is SSHAT, CDR2 FNYEAQ, per germline (reference sequence). The CDR3 DNA is TGTGCTAGCAGCCCAGGGACAGGGAGCGAGCAGTACTTC. Translation gives CASSPGTGSEQYF.

V gene TRBV20-1 combines with J gene TRBJ2-1, with 9 bases lining up with TRBD2. Germline CDR1 is DFQATT and CDR2 is SNEGSKA (reference sequence). The CDR3 extends over 15 amino acids. Trimming removed 3 bases from V and 8 bases from J; junction bases left unmatched: 11. CDR3 protein: CSARVGGGARDEQFF. CDR3 sequence (DNA): TGCAGTGCTAGGGTTGGCGGGGGGGCAAGAGATGAGCAGTTCTTC.

This clonotype was detected many times. V gene TRBV6-5 combines with J gene TRBJ2-1; 8 bases are shared with TRBD2. J was trimmed by 5 bases and V by 2 bases; bases with no gene match: 2. CDR1 and CDR2 (germline): MNHEY, SVGAGI. The CDR3 consists of 14 residues. CDR3 DNA: TGTGCCAGCAGTTACCGTAGCGGGAACAATGAGCAGTTCTTC. Translating it yields CASSYRSGNNEQFF.

The chain has TRBV10-3 and TRBJ1-1, with D unclear. The CDR3 runs 11 residues. CDR1 and CDR2 from the germline V gene are ENHRY and SYGVKD. V was clipped by 6 bases and J by 1 base, with 3 bases between them. The CDR3 sequence: CAIRGNTEAFF. The CDR3 region has the DNA TGTGCCATCAGAGGGAACACTGAAGCTTTCTTT.

The table lists this clonotype with a few counts. The rearrangement links TRBV29-1 to TRBJ1-1; D is perhaps TRBD1 (5 bases). The ends were cut back, 5 bases at V and 4 bases at J, with 11 bases in the middle. Germline CDR1 is SQVTM and CDR2 is ANQGSEA. The CDR3 has 12 amino acids. CDR3 sequence: CSVMTEVTEAFF. The CDR3 DNA reads TGCAGCGTTATGACAGAAGTCACTGAAGCTTTCTTT.

The chain joins TRBV9 to TRBJ2-5, with 8 nucleotides matching TRBD1. This CDR3 has 14 residues. Looked up from germline, CDR1 is SGDLS and CDR2 is YYNGEE. With 4 bases clipped from V and 2 bases from J, the junction kept 4 bases outside the gene matches. The CDR3 bases are TGTGCCAGCAGCTTCGGGACAGGTCAAGAGACCCAGTACTTC. It translates to CASSFGTGQETQYF.

This clonotype has just a few counts. DNA of the CDR3: TGTGCCAGCAGCTTAACGGACCACGGTGGCTACACCTTC. Translated, it gives CASSLTDHGGYTF. The chain carries TRBV7-3 and TRBJ1-2; D is uncertain. The germline CDR1 and CDR2 sequences are SGHTA and FQGTGA. The CDR3 sequence is 13 residues long. V lost 0 bases and J 7 bases, leaving 9 bases between the germline ends.

This clonotype was counted a few times. V usage is TRBV5-1 and J usage is TRBJ2-3; 7 nucleotides align to TRBD2. The ends lost 0 bases at V and 2 bases at J; junction bases unmatched: 6. From germline, CDR1 is SGHRS and CDR2 YFSETQ. The CDR3 has 16 residues. DNA for the CDR3: TGCGCCAGCAGCTTGGTCGGGAGGTTGGCCACAGATACGCAGTATTTT. Translated, it gives CASSLVGRLATDTQYF.

V and J are TRBV6-6 and TRBJ2-2, with D possibly being TRBD1 (5 bases). Trimming took 2 bases from V and 2 from J, leaving 6 bases between them. Per the germline V gene, CDR1 is MNHNY and CDR2 is SVGAGI (reference sequence). The CDR3 totals 14 residues. The CDR3: CASSYRGNTGELFF. For the CDR3, the DNA is TGTGCCAGCAGTTACAGGGGTAACACCGGGGAGCTGTTTTTT.

The table lists this clonotype with many counts. The chain uses TRBV12-3 or TRBV12-4 and TRBJ1-2; D gene uncertain. V was trimmed by 7 bases and J by 8 bases, leaving 17 bases between them. This CDR3 has 13 amino acids. The CDR3 here is CASTPYRTEGYTF. CDR3 coding DNA: TGTGCCAGCACCCCGTACAGAACAGAGGGCTACACCTTC.

V is TRBV29-1 and J is TRBJ2-1; 13 bases are a match to TRBD2. CDR1 is SQVTM and CDR2 is ANQGSEA in the germline V gene. The CDR3 extends over 15 amino acids. The junction had 3 bases not matched to a gene; V was cut back by 5 bases and J by 2 bases. CDR3 DNA sequence: TGCAGCGTTACCGGGACTAGCGGGACCTACAATGAGCAGTTCTTC. This translates into CSVTGTSGTYNEQFF.

This clonotype was picked up many times. The chain couples TRBV7-6 to TRBJ2-3; D might be TRBD2 (6 bases). V gave up 4 bases and J gave up 4 bases, with 12 bases separating them. Germline loops: CDR1 SGHVS, CDR2 FNYEAQ. The CDR3 has 14 amino acids. The CDR3, as DNA: TGTGCCAGCAGCTACCGGGAGCCCCCAGATACGCAGTATTTT. Its protein product is CASSYREPPDTQYF. Looking up the rest from reference TRBV7-6 and TRBJ2-3 gives the full variable domain: GAGVSQSPRYKVTKRGQDVALRCDPISGHVSLYWYRQALGQGPEFLTYFNYEAQQDKSGLPNDRFSAERPEGSISTLTIQRTEQRDSAMYRCASSYREPPDTQYFGPGTRLTVL.